This T cell receptor (beta chain) is from a study of CD8 T cells in Susac syndrome. Random hexamers were used to reverse transcribe the RNA input (about 0.5 to 1 ug). TCRdb re-called the immunoSEQ multiplex PCR reads through MiXCR, storing one row per CDR3 protein. The sample records under 150,000 distinct CDR3 sequences, 94% being singletons. Sequencing of TCR beta covered CD8+ and CD4+ T cells obtained from blood. The sequence was obtained from a human donor in good health. Material: CD8+ T cells from PBMCs.

The CDR3 DNA reads TGCAGCGTTGTTGGCAGGGAGGAGTTCTTC. Translated: CSVVGREEFF. The V call is TRBV29-1, the J call TRBJ2-1, with a tentative D call TRBD2 (6 bases). Trimming took off 4 bases at V and 14 bases at J, with 12 bases between the two ends. This CDR3 is 10 amino acids long. Germline CDR1 SQVTM, CDR2 ANQGSEA.